The source of this TCR beta chain is a study of cytomegalovirus exposure and HLA in healthy donors. Findings and limits, study-wide: Some TCR beta chains (about 170 of them) were listed as cytomegalovirus-associated.

This clone has a handful of counts. As yet, its antigen is unknown. This CDR3 has 16 residues. Trimming took 2 bases from V and 2 from J; bases not matched to a gene: 6. Germline V lookup: CDR1 SEHNR, CDR2 FQNEAQ (reference sequence). Vbeta (60) and Jbeta (13) primers were used in the PCR. TCRdb's table, derived via immunoSEQ multiplex PCR, lists solely in-frame clones and lacks some. The sample has about 120,000 clones; 75% to 80% are singletons. Source material: PBMCs. This chain joins TRBV7-9 and TRBJ2-5, with 9 bases lining up with TRBD2. This receptor was taken from a woman aged 40 to 50 in good health and CMV-seropositive. CDR3 amino acids: CASSLYRGGVQETQYF. The CDR3 region has the DNA TGTGCCAGCAGCTTATATCGCGGGGGGGTTCAAGAGACCCAGTACTTC.